This T cell receptor beta chain stems from a study of blood T cell repertoires in COVID-19. Per germline, CDR1 ENHRY and CDR2 SYGVKD. V dropped 0 bases and J dropped 5; count of bases not matched to a gene: 3. CDR3 size: 15 residues. Sequenced by immunoSEQ multiplex PCR; TCRdb stores in-frame clones only, minus some. The table shows around 200,000 clones, with more than 75% occurring only once. The sequencing sample was made of peripheral blood. The V call is TRBV10-3, the J call TRBJ2-1, with 8 bases fitting TRBD2. The origin of this receptor is a woman younger than 35 who had recovered from COVID-19. The DNA of the CDR3 is TGTGCCATCAGTGAGTCCCGGGAGGGAAACAATGAGCAGTTCTTC. Encoded protein: CAISESREGNNEQFF.